Listed here are 9 T cell receptor beta chains from one sample, sequenced in a study of T-cell reconstitution after alpha-beta-depleted transplantation in children. Preparing the TCRbeta library involved the use of unique molecular identifiers. TCRdb itself ran the PCR reads through MiXCR, one entry per CDR3 protein. The sample records fewer than 700,000 distinct CDR3 sequences, 10% to 15% being singletons. This material consisted of PBMCs, mostly from graft donor cells, taken 360 days after TCRalphabeta/CD19-depleted stem cell transplant. The receptors were gathered from a male patient younger than 18 who had a stem cell transplant for acute myeloid leukemia, so the T cells may come from the graft donor.

The genes are TRBV28 and TRBJ2-7, with D perhaps TRBD1 (6 bases). Germline V gene sequence: CDR1 MDHEN, CDR2 SYDVKM. CDR3 size: 14 residues. With 7 bases removed from V and 3 bases from J, the gap between germline ends came to 16 bases. CDR3 sequence reads: CASTGGRGYYEQYF. The CDR3 DNA sequence: TGTGCCAGCACTGGGGGCAGGGGTTACTACGAGCAGTACTTC.

The V call is TRBV5-5, the J call TRBJ2-5, with 8 bases that match TRBD1. With V trimmed by 2 bases and J by 2 bases, 5 bases remained unmatched. The germline CDR1 and CDR2 sequences are SGHKS and YYEKEE (reference sequence). CDR3 length equals 15 residues. CDR3 residues: CASSFGQGPQETQYF. DNA for the CDR3: TGTGCCAGCAGCTTCGGACAGGGCCCTCAAGAGACCCAGTACTTC.

This clonotype was seen only a few times. The chain carries TRBV28 and TRBJ2-3, with TRBD2 as a possible D gene (5 bases). V was shortened by 4 bases and J by 7 bases, with 9 bases between the two germline ends. The CDR3 is made up of 12 amino acids. From germline, CDR1 is MDHEN and CDR2 SYDVKM. Here the CDR3 DNA reads TGTGCCAGCAGTTACCGGGGTCATACGCAGTATTTT. This encodes CASSYRGHTQYF.

This clonotype was picked up a small number of times. This chain uses TRBV30 with TRBJ2-5; 9 nucleotides match TRBD1. The germline gives CDR1 GTSNPN, CDR2 SVGIG (reference sequence). V shed 4 bases, J shed 2 bases, and the junction held 5 bases outside the gene matches. The CDR3 runs to 14 residues. The CDR3 DNA reads TGTGCCTGGAAGAACAGGGGGCCACAAGAGACCCAGTACTTC. This translates into CAWKNRGPQETQYF.

The chain uses TRBV7-2 and TRBJ2-3, with D perhaps TRBD2 (6 bases). Trimming left V 5 bases short and J 4 bases short, with 19 bases between. The CDR3 has 16 residues. The V gene's germline CDR1 is SGHTA and CDR2 FQGNSA. CDR3 in amino acids: CASSVLTGLRPDTQYF. In DNA form, the CDR3 reads TGTGCCAGCAGCGTACTCACGGGACTCCGTCCAGATACGCAGTATTTT.

CDR3 DNA sequence: TGCAGTGCTAGAGAAACCGGGACAGAAAAAGAGACCCAGTACTTC. As protein: CSARETGTEKETQYF. This chain uses TRBV20-1 with TRBJ2-5, with 7 bases lining up with TRBD1. The junction had 7 bases not matched to a gene; V was cut back by 0 bases and J by 3 bases. This CDR3 contains 15 residues. Germline V gives CDR1 DFQATT, CDR2 SNEGSKA (reference sequence).

This clonotype was detected many times. An end of the junction differs from the germline gene, which may be a read error. The rearrangement uses TRBV18 and TRBJ2-5; D gene unclear. In germline, CDR1 is KGHSH, CDR2 LQKENI. This CDR3 is 11 amino acids long. The CDR3 DNA reads TGCGCCAGCAGCCAAGGGGAGACCCAGTACTTC. Its translation is CASSQGETQYF.

This clonotype was observed a few times. The V and J genes are TRBV29-1 and TRBJ2-7, with D perhaps matching TRBD1 (5 bases). CDR1 and CDR2 from the germline V gene are SQVTM and ANQGSEA. The CDR3 covers 13 residues. The CDR3 bases are TGCACCACCTCCTGGGCAGGGTTGTACGAGCAGTACTTC. Amino acids: CTTSWAGLYEQYF.

This sequence joins TRBV21-1 and TRBJ1-5. TRBV21-1 is given as a pseudogene. The CDR3 covers 17 residues. The CDR3 is CASRKQGPIPYNQPQHF. The CDR3 DNA follows: TGTGCCAGCAGGAAACAGGGACCTATACCGTACAATCAGCCCCAGCATTTT.